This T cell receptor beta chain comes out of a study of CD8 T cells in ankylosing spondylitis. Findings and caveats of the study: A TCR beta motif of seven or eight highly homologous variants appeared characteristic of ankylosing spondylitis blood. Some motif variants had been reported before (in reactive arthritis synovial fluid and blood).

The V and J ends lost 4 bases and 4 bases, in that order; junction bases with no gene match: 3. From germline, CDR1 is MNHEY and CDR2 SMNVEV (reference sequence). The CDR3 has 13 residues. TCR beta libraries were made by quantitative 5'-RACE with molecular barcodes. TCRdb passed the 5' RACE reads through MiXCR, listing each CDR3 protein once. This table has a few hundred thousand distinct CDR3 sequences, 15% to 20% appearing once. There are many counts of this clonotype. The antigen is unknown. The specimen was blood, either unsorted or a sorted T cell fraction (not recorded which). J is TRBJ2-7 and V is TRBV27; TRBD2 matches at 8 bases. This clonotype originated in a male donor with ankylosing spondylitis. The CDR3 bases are TGTGCCAGCAGTTCAATAGCGGGGTACGAGCAGTACTTC. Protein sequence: CASSSIAGYEQYF.